The 28 T cell receptor beta chains in this list originate from one sample, sequenced in a study of cytomegalovirus exposure and HLA in healthy donors. 60 Vbeta and 13 Jbeta primers were used in PCR. The method was immunoSEQ multiplex PCR; TCRdb's version includes in-frame clones alone and lacks a portion of them. This sample has around 200,000 clones; over 75% occur once, and the top ten carry less than 4.5%. The source material was PBMCs. These receptors all come from a man aged 45-60 years in good health and CMV-seronegative.

V usage is TRBV7-9 and J usage is TRBJ2-2; 7 nucleotides agree with TRBD2. The CDR3 contains 14 residues. V lost 5 bases and J lost 4; bases outside the gene matches: 4. Per the germline V gene, CDR1 is SEHNR and CDR2 is FQNEAQ (reference sequence). The CDR3 here is CASSAGVTTGELFF. Here the CDR3 DNA reads TGTGCCAGCAGCGCGGGGGTTACCACCGGGGAGCTGTTTTTT.

V is TRBV5-5 and J is TRBJ1-6, with no clear D. Germline CDR1 reads SGHKS; CDR2 reads YYEKEE (reference sequence). V dropped 0 bases and J dropped 9 bases, with 7 bases sitting between them. The CDR3 has 13 amino acids. CDR3 coding DNA: TGTGCCAGCAGCTTGGGGGAGGCTTCACCCCTCCACTTT. Its protein product is CASSLGEASPLHF.

The chain employs TRBV7-9 and TRBJ1-2; possible D gene TRBD1, 5 bases. The CDR3 extends over 13 amino acids. Germline loops: CDR1 SEHNR, CDR2 FQNEAQ (reference sequence). Trimming stripped 4 bases from V and 7 bases from J, with 13 bases between. The CDR3 is CASSWGSEVGYTF. CDR3 nucleotides: TGTGCCAGCAGCTGGGGCAGCGAGGTTGGCTACACCTTC.

The chain recombines TRBV5-1 with TRBJ1-1; D might be TRBD1 (5 bases). The germline CDR1 and CDR2 sequences are SGHRS and YFSETQ. V gave up 6 bases and J gave up 0 bases, with 12 bases separating them. The CDR3 runs 14 residues. The CDR3 region is CASKADSLNTEAFF. The CDR3 DNA reads as TGCGCCAGCAAGGCCGACAGTCTGAACACTGAAGCTTTCTTT.

The chain combines TRBV29-1 with TRBJ1-1; D remains unclear. Germline V CDR1 and CDR2: SQVTM, ANQGSEA. CDR3 length: 10 residues. Trimming left V 5 bases short and J 3 bases short, with 4 bases between. Here the CDR3 DNA reads TGCAGCGTTCGAGACACTGAAGCTTTCTTT. It yields the protein CSVRDTEAFF. The whole variable domain, remainder taken from reference TRBV29-1 and TRBJ1-1, is SAVISQKPSRDICQRGTSLTIQCQVDSQVTMMFWYRQQPGQSLTLIATANQGSEATYESGFVIDKFPISRPNLTFSTLTVSNMSPEDSSIYLCSVRDTEAFFGQGTRLTVV.

This rearrangement joins TRBV4-3 to TRBJ1-4; perhaps TRBD1 as D (5 bases). Germline V CDR1 and CDR2: LGHNA, YSLEER. Trimming cost V 5 bases and J 6 bases, with 10 bases left between them. The CDR3 totals 13 residues. Here the CDR3 reads CASSSGGDEKLFF. The CDR3 region has the DNA TGCGCCAGCAGCTCTGGGGGGGATGAAAAACTGTTTTTT.

The chain joins TRBV7-2 to TRBJ1-5; tentative D call: TRBD1 (6 bases). This CDR3 has 15 residues. The V end was cut by 5 bases, the J end by 0 bases, with 11 bases between. Germline CDR1 and CDR2: SGHTA and FQGNSA. The CDR3 DNA reads TGTGCCAGCAGCCGAGGACAGTATAGCAATCAGCCCCAGCATTTT. This codes for CASSRGQYSNQPQHF.

The gene calls are TRBV19 and TRBJ1-1, with 9 positions matching TRBD1. CDR1 LNHDA and CDR2 SQIVND come from the germline V gene (reference sequence). With 9 bases clipped from V and 6 bases from J, the junction kept 11 bases outside the gene matches. CDR3 length: 14 residues. CDR3 sequence (DNA): TGTGCCAGCTTGGACAGGGGTATGTTCTCTGAAGCTTTCTTT. This encodes CASLDRGMFSEAFF.

DNA of the CDR3: TGCGCCAGCAGCCAAGAGAGTGGGTGGAGGGGGCCCGGAACTAACTATGGCTACACCTTC. Translated, it gives CASSQESGWRGPGTNYGYTF. The chain joins TRBV4-1 to TRBJ1-2, with 7 bases matching TRBD1. V was clipped by 0 bases and J by 0 bases; unmatched bases: 16. Germline CDR1 MGHRA, CDR2 YSYEKL. The CDR3 length is 20 residues.

The J gene is TRBJ2-2, the V gene TRBV6-6; 8 nucleotides match TRBD2. The CDR3 extends over 14 amino acids. Germline-derived CDR1 and CDR2 are MNHNY and SVGAGI (reference sequence). Trimming took 6 bases from V and 9 from J; bases not matched to a gene: 9. The CDR3 region is CASSTGTSFRELFF. CDR3 bases: TGTGCCAGCAGCACCGGGACTAGTTTTAGGGAGCTGTTTTTT.

V and J are TRBV11-2 and TRBJ1-3; D might be TRBD1 (6 bases). Germline lookup yields CDR1 SGHAT and CDR2 FQNNGV. V lost 0 bases and J 3 bases, leaving 12 bases between the germline ends. The CDR3 consists of 16 residues. The CDR3 coding sequence is TGTGCCAGCAGCTTAGATCTGGGGGCGTATGGAAACACCATATATTTT. Residues: CASSLDLGAYGNTIYF. The full variable domain, rest sourced from reference TRBV11-2 and TRBJ1-3, is EAGVAQSPRYKIIEKRQSVAFWCNPISGHATLYWYQQILGQGPKLLIQFQNNGVVDDSQLPKDRFSAERLKGVDSTLKIQPAKLEDSAVYLCASSLDLGAYGNTIYFGEGSWLTVV.

The CDR3 region has the DNA TGCGCCAGCAGCTCCTCAGGGGGTAGTTTGAACACTGAAGCTTTCTTT. Its protein is CASSSSGGSLNTEAFF. The chain joins TRBV5-1 to TRBJ1-1; 7 positions agree with TRBD1. CDR1 and CDR2 from the germline V gene are SGHRS and YFSETQ. The V segment lost 3 bases and the J segment 0 bases; nucleotides outside the gene matches: 8. CDR3 length: 16 residues.

The rearrangement links TRBV5-1 to TRBJ2-7; no definite D call. CDR1 is SGHRS, CDR2 YFSETQ, per germline. The V end was cut by 0 bases, the J end by 3 bases, with 7 bases between. The CDR3 has 13 residues. The CDR3 DNA sequence: TGCGCCAGCAGCTTGGGCGGAGACTACGAGCAGTACTTC. Translation: CASSLGGDYEQYF. The whole variable domain, remainder taken from reference TRBV5-1 and TRBJ2-7, is KAGVTQTPRYLIKTRGQQVTLSCSPISGHRSVSWYQQTPGQGLQFLFEYFSETQRNKGNFPGRFSGRQFSNSRSEMNVSTLELGDSALYLCASSLGGDYEQYFGPGTRLTVT.

The V gene is TRBV4-1, the J gene TRBJ1-5; perhaps TRBD1 as D (6 bases). V was shortened by 4 bases and J by 2 bases, with 15 bases between the two germline ends. The CDR3 consists of 16 residues. Germline CDR1 is MGHRA and CDR2 is YSYEKL. CDR3 DNA sequence: TGCGCCAGCAGCCTTGGCAGGGGAACTGGCAATCAGCCCCAGCATTTT. This sequence encodes CASSLGRGTGNQPQHF.

The J gene is TRBJ2-3, the V gene TRBV11-3; the D gene is possibly TRBD2 (5 bases). From germline, CDR1 is SGHNT and CDR2 YENEEA. V was pared by 4 bases and J by 6 bases, with 17 bases between. The CDR3 is made up of 15 amino acids. The CDR3 sequence is CASSSQGGLGDTQYF. CDR3 nucleotides: TGTGCCAGCAGCTCTCAAGGCGGGTTAGGGGATACGCAGTATTTT. Full variable domain (remainder filled in from reference TRBV11-3 and TRBJ2-3): EAGVVQSPRYKIIEKKQPVAFWCNPISGHNTLYWYLQNLGQGPELLIRYENEEAVDDSQLPKDRFSAERLKGVDSTLKIQPAELGDSAVYLCASSSQGGLGDTQYFGPGTRLTVL.

V usage is TRBV9 and J usage is TRBJ1-4; no definite D call. Trimming took off 0 bases at V and 7 bases at J, with 7 bases between the two ends. This CDR3 spans 13 amino acids. Germline V gene data show CDR1 as SGDLS and CDR2 as YYNGEE. The CDR3, as DNA: TGTGCCAGCAGCGTAGGGAGCGGTGAAAAACTGTTTTTT. Its translation is CASSVGSGEKLFF.

The genes are TRBV5-6 and TRBJ2-3; D uncertain. CDR1 is SGHDT, CDR2 YYEEEE, per germline. This CDR3 region has 11 residues. Between the trimmed V and J ends, which lost 1 base and 5 bases, there was a span of 2 bases. The CDR3 DNA sequence: TGTGCCAGCAGCTTGCGAGATACGCAGTATTTT. Translation: CASSLRDTQYF.

The chain combines TRBV27 with TRBJ1-1, with D possibly TRBD1 on 5 matching bases. Trimming removed 5 bases at V and 2 bases at J, with 12 bases between. CDR1 and CDR2 (germline): MNHEY, SMNVEV (reference sequence). The length of the CDR3 is 14 residues. The CDR3 DNA sequence: TGTGCCAGCAGTCCGGGGGAACGAAACACTGAAGCTTTCTTT. Translation: CASSPGERNTEAFF.

In this sample, this clone turned up a few times. DNA of the CDR3: TGTGCCAGCAGCTTTTCCCGTGAGCCGAATGAAAAACTGTTTTTT. It codes for CASSFSREPNEKLFF. The rearrangement joins TRBV7-8 to TRBJ1-4; D call uncertain. This CDR3 has 15 residues. Trimming pared 3 bases from V and 5 bases from J, leaving 13 bases between. Germline CDR1 reads SGHVS; CDR2 reads FQNEAQ.

The CDR3 here is CASSETSSYNEQFF. CDR3 coding DNA: TGTGCCAGTAGTGAGACTAGCTCCTACAATGAGCAGTTCTTC. The rearrangement links TRBV19 to TRBJ2-1; possible D gene TRBD2, 6 bases. V lost 5 bases and J lost 0, with 8 bases in between. Germline CDR1 reads LNHDA; CDR2 reads SQIVND (reference sequence). The CDR3 consists of 14 residues.

The V and J genes are TRBV18 and TRBJ2-7; D gene unclear. V shed 3 bases and J shed 7 bases, with 16 bases lying between them. The CDR3 length is 14 residues. CDR1 and CDR2 from the germline V gene are KGHSH and LQKENI. The CDR3 loop reads CASSPGAAGYEQYF. DNA for the CDR3: TGTGCCAGCTCACCCGGAGCTGCCGGCTATGAGCAGTACTTC. Together with reference TRBV18 and TRBJ2-7, the CDR3 gives the full variable domain: NAGVMQNPRHLVRRRGQEARLRCSPMKGHSHVYWYRQLPEEGLKFMVYLQKENIIDESGMPKERFSAEFPKEGPSILRIQQVVRGDSAAYFCASSPGAAGYEQYFGPGTRLTVT.

The genes are TRBV5-8 and TRBJ1-1; possible D gene TRBD1, 5 bases. The CDR3 contains 15 residues. V lost 0 bases and J lost 5, with 14 bases in between. The germline CDR1 and CDR2 sequences are SGHTS and YDEGEE. CDR3 in amino acids: CASSLGRGFKTEAFF. Written as DNA, the CDR3 is TGTGCCAGCAGCTTGGGACGGGGGTTTAAGACTGAAGCTTTCTTT. Full variable domain (missing parts from reference TRBV5-8 and TRBJ1-1): EAGVTQSPTHLIKTRGQQATLRCSPISGHTSVYWYQQALGLGLQFLLWYDEGEERNRGNFPPRFSGRQFPNYSSELNVNALELEDSALYLCASSLGRGFKTEAFFGQGTRLTVV.

This clone appeared a single time. The rearrangement joins TRBV6-4 to TRBJ1-2; a weak D match, TRBD1 (5 bases). V was shortened by 7 bases and J by 4 bases, with 10 bases between the two germline ends. Germline CDR1 and CDR2: MRHNA and SNTAGT. The CDR3 runs 12 residues. This CDR3 reads CASIGVSYGYTF. In nucleotides, the CDR3 is TGTGCCAGCATAGGGGTCTCCTATGGCTACACCTTC.

In DNA form, the CDR3 reads TGTGCCAGCAGTTCGCAGGGGGTCTCAGATACGCAGTATTTT. This encodes CASSSQGVSDTQYF. The V call is TRBV6-5, the J call TRBJ2-3; 7 bases fit TRBD1. This CDR3 is 14 amino acids long. J lost 4 bases, V lost 4 bases, and 5 bases had no gene match. Germline CDR1 reads MNHEY; CDR2 reads SVGAGI.

The J gene is TRBJ2-7, the V gene TRBV10-2; D is unresolved. The CDR3 runs to 13 residues. Trimming shortened V by 5 bases and J by 2 bases, and 10 bases separated the two germline ends. Per the germline V gene, CDR1 is WSHSY and CDR2 is SAAADI. The CDR3 bases are TGCGCCAGCAGTCTGACTGCAACCTACGAGCAGTACTTC. This encodes CASSLTATYEQYF.

This chain uses TRBV27 with TRBJ1-5, with D perhaps TRBD1 (5 bases). This CDR3 has 15 amino acids. The ends were cut back, 10 bases at V and 6 bases at J, with 22 bases in the middle. Germline V lookup: CDR1 MNHEY, CDR2 SMNVEV (reference sequence). CDR3 coding DNA: TGTGCCACCCGACCCGGGGGAATCGATGGTCAGCCCCAGCATTTT. This translates into CATRPGGIDGQPQHF.

The genes are TRBV5-1 and TRBJ2-1; 9 bases fit TRBD1. The V segment lost 0 bases and the J segment 4 bases; nucleotides outside the gene matches: 2. The germline V gene has CDR1 SGHRS and CDR2 YFSETQ. The CDR3 runs 15 residues. The CDR3 sequence is CASSLEGQGYNEQFF. The CDR3 region has the DNA TGCGCCAGCAGCTTGGAGGGACAGGGTTACAATGAGCAGTTCTTC.

The chain joins TRBV5-4 to TRBJ2-5; 7 bases are a match to TRBD1. V gave up 7 bases and J gave up 3 bases; unmatched junction bases: 6. CDR1 SGHNT and CDR2 YYREEE come from the germline V gene (reference sequence). There are 13 residues in the CDR3. The CDR3 region is CASSKDREETQYF. The CDR3 region has the DNA TGTGCCAGCTCCAAAGACAGGGAAGAGACCCAGTACTTC.